The following is a T cell receptor beta chain sequence with its context. This clone was picked up one time. The antigen this receptor binds is unknown. No much larger clone is present one base from it, and per-base qualities are unavailable. TCRbeta CDR3 regions were amplified from genomic DNA by means of the immunoSEQ Assay, a bias-controlled multiplex PCR. The source study handled its data this way. Nucleated cell counts per sample were estimated from amplification of reference gene primers within the assay. To quantify the absolute abundance of each unique TCRbeta CDR3 rearrangement, sequence reads were collapsed and filtered. For each sample, productive Simpson clonality was calculated as the square root of Simpson's diversity index across productive rearrangements. The immuneACCESS repertoire file appears here via TCRdb, limited to in-frame rearrangements. These files lack a portion of the clones; in checked studies, under half of the deficit traces to unresolved V genes, and the cause of the others is not known. V, J and clone size are taken as reported in that table, and D and trimming were inferred from the DNA itself. The sample contains fewer than 200,000 clones, 84% of them found a single time. More than 10% of the sample is in the top ten clones.

Enrolling through a virtual design, the prospective study's participants ranged in age from roughly 18 to 100 years and lived across 24 United States geographic areas. Cohort assignment in the prospective study relied on participant-reported clinical history from a screening survey and a study questionnaire. Recovered participants in ImmuneRACE Cohort 3 were defined as having two consecutive negative NP/OP PCR tests, clearance from a healthcare professional, or resolution of symptoms. Each participant in the prospective study had whole blood, serum and a nasopharyngeal or oropharyngeal swab collected by mobile phlebotomists. Over an approximately 2-month period, participants in the prospective study had the option of providing additional blood draws and questionnaires. Before DNA extraction, blood samples from the prospective study were shipped at room temperature or frozen. The data were obtained in a study of blood T cell repertoires in COVID-19 (dated by TCRdb to 2020 to 2021). Concerning the study at large: Samples from collaborators originated in the United States, Italy and Spain and spanned both the acute and convalescent phases of COVID-19. The prospective study material was composed of cDNA or gDNA derived from T cells, B-cell-depleted T cells, or PBMCs. Subjects who had been exposed to COVID-19, were actively infected with it, or had recovered from it provided the deeply sampled blood TCRbeta repertoires that made up the dataset. The repertoires were made available in a free public database intended to serve as a resource for research on the immune response to SARS-CoV-2. The samples were drawn from the first 160 participants of the ongoing ImmuneRACE study and from about 1,200 subjects provided by 6 global collaborators. A de-identified subject ID, COVID-19 status, age in years and sex were almost always included in the sample metadata. Where HLA class I and class II types were available, the types were taken from metadata supplied by the sample provider, not from assay-based typing. Overall study outcomes, separate from this receptor: The quantity of clinical and demographic metadata differed by source and by participant and was supplied without curation.

V loses 4 bases at its end and J loses 0 bases; junction bases beyond the gene matches: 1. The germline V gene gives CDR1 as SGHRS and CDR2 as YFSETQ. Including cysteine and phenylalanine, the CDR3 has 15 amino acids. Just the 45-base CDR3 DNA is kept, in frame starting at base 1. Sequencing was carried out using PBMCs or T cells enriched from blood (not recorded which). The TCR originated in a man aged 45-60 years who had recovered from COVID-19. The V and J segments used are TRBV5-1 and TRBJ2-1; a stretch of 10 junction bases matches TRBD2. The CDR3 here reads CASSPSGGSYNEQFF. The DNA is TGCGCCAGCAGCCCTAGCGGGGGCTCCTACAATGAGCAGTTCTTC.